A selection of T cell receptor beta chains follows, all from one sample in a study of cytomegalovirus exposure and HLA in healthy donors. The assay was immunoSEQ multiplex PCR, and TCRdb's table has in-frame clones only and misses some. In the table there are 120,000 or so clones, about four fifths of which are singletons. The sequenced material came from PBMCs. All receptors come from a man between 18 and 35 years old in good health and CMV-seronegative. CDR3s include the opening cysteine and the closing phenylalanine or tryptophan. D genes are given only for firm matches. The listing skips clone size in some rows; elsewhere it reads once, few, many or a size class.

d_gene: TRBD1; v_gene: TRBV15; abundance: NA; j_gene: TRBJ2-2; CDR3aa: CATSLDPGTVRTGELFF; CDR3nt: TGTGCCACCAGCCTAGACCCCGGGACAGTTCGTACCGGGGAGCTGTTTTTT
d_gene: NA; v_gene: TRBV7-9; abundance: few; j_gene: TRBJ1-1; CDR3aa: CASSLGGAFF; CDR3nt: TGTGCCAGCAGCTTAGGCGGAGCTTTCTTT
d_gene: NA; v_gene: TRBV7-8; abundance: NA; j_gene: TRBJ2-1; CDR3aa: CASSLFGGTKYNEQFF; CDR3nt: TGTGCCAGCAGCTTATTTGGAGGGACGAAATACAATGAGCAGTTCTTC
d_gene: TRBD1; v_gene: TRBV18; abundance: NA; j_gene: TRBJ1-4; CDR3aa: CASSLTPDRADSTNEKLFF; CDR3nt: TGTGCCAGCTCACTCACGCCCGACAGGGCCGACTCAACTAATGAAAAACTGTTTTTT
d_gene: TRBD1; v_gene: TRBV11-3; abundance: NA; j_gene: TRBJ1-1; CDR3aa: CASSWTGNTEAFF; CDR3nt: TGTGCCAGCAGCTGGACAGGGAACACTGAAGCTTTCTTT
d_gene: NA; v_gene: TRBV27; abundance: NA; j_gene: TRBJ2-7; CDR3aa: CASSLGGAQIYEQYF; CDR3nt: TGTGCCAGCAGTTTAGGGGGGGCACAGATCTACGAGCAGTACTTC
d_gene: NA; v_gene: TRBV18; abundance: NA; j_gene: TRBJ1-1; CDR3aa: CASSLAETEAFF; CDR3nt: TGTGCCAGCTCACTAGCAGAAACTGAAGCTTTCTTT
d_gene: NA; v_gene: TRBV7-9; abundance: NA; j_gene: TRBJ1-1; CDR3aa: CASSPTLGRVAFF; CDR3nt: TGTGCCAGCAGCCCAACCCTCGGGAGGGTAGCTTTCTTT
d_gene: TRBD1; v_gene: TRBV6-1; abundance: NA; j_gene: TRBJ2-7; CDR3aa: CASTGTGYSEQYF; CDR3nt: TGTGCCAGCACCGGGACAGGGTATAGCGAGCAGTACTTC
d_gene: NA; v_gene: TRBV9; abundance: medium-sized; j_gene: TRBJ2-2; CDR3aa: CASSPSITGELFF; CDR3nt: TGTGCCAGCAGCCCTAGCATCACCGGGGAGCTGTTTTTT